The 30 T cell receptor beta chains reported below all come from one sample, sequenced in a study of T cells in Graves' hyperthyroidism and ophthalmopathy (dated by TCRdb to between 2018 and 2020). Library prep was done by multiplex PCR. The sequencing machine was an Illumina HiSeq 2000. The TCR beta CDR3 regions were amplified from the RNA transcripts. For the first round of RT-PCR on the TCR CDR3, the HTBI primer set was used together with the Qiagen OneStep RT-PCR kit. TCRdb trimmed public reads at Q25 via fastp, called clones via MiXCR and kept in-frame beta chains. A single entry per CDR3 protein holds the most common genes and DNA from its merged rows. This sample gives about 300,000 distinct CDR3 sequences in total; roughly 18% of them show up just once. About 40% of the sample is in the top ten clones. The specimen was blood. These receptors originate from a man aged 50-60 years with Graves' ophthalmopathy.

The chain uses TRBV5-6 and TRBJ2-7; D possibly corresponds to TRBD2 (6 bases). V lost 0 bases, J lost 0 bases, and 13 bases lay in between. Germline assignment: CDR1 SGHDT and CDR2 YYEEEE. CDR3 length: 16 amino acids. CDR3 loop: CASSLVPSADSYEQYF. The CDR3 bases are TGTGCCAGCAGCTTGGTACCTAGCGCTGACTCCTACGAGCAGTACTTC.

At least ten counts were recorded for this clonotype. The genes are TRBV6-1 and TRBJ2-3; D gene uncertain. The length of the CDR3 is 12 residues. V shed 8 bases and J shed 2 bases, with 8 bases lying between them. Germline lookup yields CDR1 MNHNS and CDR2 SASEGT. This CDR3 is CASQETTDTQYF. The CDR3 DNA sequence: TGTGCCAGCCAGGAGACCACAGATACGCAGTATTTT.

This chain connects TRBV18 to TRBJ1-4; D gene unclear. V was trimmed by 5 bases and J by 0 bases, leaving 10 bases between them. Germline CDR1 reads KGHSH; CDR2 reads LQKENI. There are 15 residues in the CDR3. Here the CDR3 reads CASSRNSATNEKLFF. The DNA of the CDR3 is TGTGCCAGCTCAAGAAACTCAGCAACTAATGAAAAACTGTTTTTT. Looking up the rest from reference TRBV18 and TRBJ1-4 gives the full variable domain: NAGVMQNPRHLVRRRGQEARLRCSPMKGHSHVYWYRQLPEEGLKFMVYLQKENIIDESGMPKERFSAEFPKEGPSILRIQQVVRGDSAAYFCASSRNSATNEKLFFGSGTQLSVL.

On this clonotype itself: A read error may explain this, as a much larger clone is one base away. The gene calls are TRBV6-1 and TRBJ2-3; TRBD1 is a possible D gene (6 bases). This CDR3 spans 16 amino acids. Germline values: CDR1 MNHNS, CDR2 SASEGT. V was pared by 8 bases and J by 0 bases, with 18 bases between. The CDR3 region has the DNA TGTGCCAGCGGCATATCAGGGGATCCTAGCACAGATACGCAGTATTTT. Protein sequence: CASGISGDPSTDTQYF.

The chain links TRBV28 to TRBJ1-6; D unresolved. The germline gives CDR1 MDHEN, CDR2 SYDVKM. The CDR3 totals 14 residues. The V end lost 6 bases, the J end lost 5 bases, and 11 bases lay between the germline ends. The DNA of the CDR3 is TGTGCCAGCAGCAACCAGAGGGATAATTCACCCCTCCACTTT. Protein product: CASSNQRDNSPLHF. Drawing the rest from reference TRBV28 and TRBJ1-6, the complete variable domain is DVKVTQSSRYLVKRTGEKVFLECVQDMDHENMFWYRQDPGLGLRLIYFSYDVKMKEKGDIPEGYSVSREKKERFSLILESASTNQTSMYLCASSNQRDNSPLHFGNGTRLTVT.

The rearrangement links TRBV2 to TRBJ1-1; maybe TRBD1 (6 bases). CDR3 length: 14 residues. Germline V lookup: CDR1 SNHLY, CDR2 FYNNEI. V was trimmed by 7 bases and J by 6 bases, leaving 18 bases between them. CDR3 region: CASTMGQGMAEAFF. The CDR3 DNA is TGTGCCAGCACTATGGGGCAGGGGATGGCTGAAGCTTTCTTT.

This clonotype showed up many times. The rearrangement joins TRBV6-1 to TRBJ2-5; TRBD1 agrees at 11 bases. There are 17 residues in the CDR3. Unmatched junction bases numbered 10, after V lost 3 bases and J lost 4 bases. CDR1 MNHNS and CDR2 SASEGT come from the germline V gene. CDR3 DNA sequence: TGTGCCAGCAGTGAGGGGACAGGGGGACTGCAGGCAGAGACCCAGTACTTC. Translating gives CASSEGTGGLQAETQYF.

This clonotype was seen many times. The chain's CDR3 is CASSARSYEQYF. CDR3 nucleotide sequence: TGTGCCAGCAGCGCCCGAAGCTACGAGCAGTACTTC. This chain uses TRBV7-2 with TRBJ2-7, with D uncertain. The V and J ends lost 5 bases and 3 bases respectively, with 8 bases between them. CDR1 and CDR2 (germline): SGHTA, FQGNSA. CDR3 length equals 12 residues.

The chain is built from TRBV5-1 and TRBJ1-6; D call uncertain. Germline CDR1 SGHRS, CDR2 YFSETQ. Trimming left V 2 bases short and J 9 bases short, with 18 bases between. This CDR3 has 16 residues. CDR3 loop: CASSLTDLEPTSPLHF. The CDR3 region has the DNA TGCGCCAGCAGCTTAACCGATTTGGAACCAACTTCACCCCTCCACTTT.

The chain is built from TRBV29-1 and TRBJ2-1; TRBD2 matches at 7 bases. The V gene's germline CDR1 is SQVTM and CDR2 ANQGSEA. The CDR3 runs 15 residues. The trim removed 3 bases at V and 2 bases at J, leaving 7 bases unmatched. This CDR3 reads CSVDPGGSAYNEQFF. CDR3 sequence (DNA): TGCAGCGTTGATCCGGGGGGTTCAGCCTACAATGAGCAGTTCTTC.

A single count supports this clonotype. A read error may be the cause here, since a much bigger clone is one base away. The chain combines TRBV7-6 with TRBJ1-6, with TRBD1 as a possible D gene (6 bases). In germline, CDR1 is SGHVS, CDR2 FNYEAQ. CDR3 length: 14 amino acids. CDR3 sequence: CASSPGQRQSPPHF. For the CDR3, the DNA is TGTGCCAGCAGCCCCGGACAGCGGCAATCACCCCCCCACTTT.

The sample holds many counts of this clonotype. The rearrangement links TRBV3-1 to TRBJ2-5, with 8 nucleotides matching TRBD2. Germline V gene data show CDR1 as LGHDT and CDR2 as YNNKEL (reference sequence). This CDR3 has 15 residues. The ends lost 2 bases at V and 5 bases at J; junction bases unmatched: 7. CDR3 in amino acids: CASSQLPTSDETQYF. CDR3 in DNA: TGTGCCAGCAGCCAACTCCCGACTAGCGATGAGACCCAGTACTTC.

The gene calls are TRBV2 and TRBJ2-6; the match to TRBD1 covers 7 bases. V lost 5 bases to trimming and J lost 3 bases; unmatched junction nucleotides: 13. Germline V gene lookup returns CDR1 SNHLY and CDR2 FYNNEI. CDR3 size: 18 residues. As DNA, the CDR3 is TGTGCCAGCAGTTACTCACCTATCGACAGGGATGGGGCCAACGTCCTGACTTTC. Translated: CASSYSPIDRDGANVLTF.

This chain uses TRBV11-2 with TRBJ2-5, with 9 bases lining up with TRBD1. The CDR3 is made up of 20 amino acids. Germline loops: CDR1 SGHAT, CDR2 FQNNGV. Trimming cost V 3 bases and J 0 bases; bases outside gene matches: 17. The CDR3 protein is CASSFSVPGQGSRYQETQYF. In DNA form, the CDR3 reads TGTGCCAGCAGCTTTAGCGTCCCGGGACAGGGATCGAGATACCAAGAGACCCAGTACTTC.

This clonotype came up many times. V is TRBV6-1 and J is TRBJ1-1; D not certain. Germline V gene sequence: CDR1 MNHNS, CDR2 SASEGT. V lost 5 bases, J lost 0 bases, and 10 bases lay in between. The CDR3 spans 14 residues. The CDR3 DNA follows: TGTGCCAGCAGTTACAATAAGGTGAACACTGAAGCTTTCTTT. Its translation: CASSYNKVNTEAFF.

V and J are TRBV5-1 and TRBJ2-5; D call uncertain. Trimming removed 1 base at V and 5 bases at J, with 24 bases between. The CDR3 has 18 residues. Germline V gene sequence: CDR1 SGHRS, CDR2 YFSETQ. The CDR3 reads CASSLIIATTAQVETQYF. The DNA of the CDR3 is TGCGCCAGCAGCTTGATAATCGCGACAACGGCACAAGTGGAGACCCAGTACTTC.

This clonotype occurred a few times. As DNA, the CDR3 is TGCAGCGTTGTCCTGTCCTACGAGCAGTACTTC. Residues: CSVVLSYEQYF. This chain joins TRBV29-1 and TRBJ2-7; no reliable D call. V was shortened by 4 bases and J by 1 base, with 5 bases between the two germline ends. The germline CDR1 and CDR2 sequences are SQVTM and ANQGSEA. The CDR3 loop spans 11 amino acids.

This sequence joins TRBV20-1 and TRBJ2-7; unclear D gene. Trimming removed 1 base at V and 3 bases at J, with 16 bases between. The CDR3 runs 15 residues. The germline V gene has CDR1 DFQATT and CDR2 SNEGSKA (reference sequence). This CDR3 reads CSARGVGVLIYEQYF. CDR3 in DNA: TGCAGTGCTAGAGGGGTTGGGGTTCTCATCTACGAGCAGTACTTC.

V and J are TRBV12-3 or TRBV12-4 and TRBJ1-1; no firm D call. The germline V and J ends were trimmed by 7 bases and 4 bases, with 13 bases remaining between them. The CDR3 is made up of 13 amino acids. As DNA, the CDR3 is TGTGCCAGCACCTCCGGGGTCCGCACTGAAGCTTTCTTT. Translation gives CASTSGVRTEAFF.

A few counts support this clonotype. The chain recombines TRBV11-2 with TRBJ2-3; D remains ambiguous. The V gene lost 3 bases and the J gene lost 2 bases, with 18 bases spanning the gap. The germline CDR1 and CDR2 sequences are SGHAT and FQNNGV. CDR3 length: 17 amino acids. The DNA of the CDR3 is TGTGCCAGCAGCTTGGGTAGTCTAGGCCCTTACACAGATACGCAGTATTTT. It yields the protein CASSLGSLGPYTDTQYF.

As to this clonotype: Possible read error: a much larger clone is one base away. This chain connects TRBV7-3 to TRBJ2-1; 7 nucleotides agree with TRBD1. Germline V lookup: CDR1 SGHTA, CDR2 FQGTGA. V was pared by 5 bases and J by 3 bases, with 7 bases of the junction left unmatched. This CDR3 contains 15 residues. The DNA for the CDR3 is TGTGCCAGCAGCACTACGGGACAGAACTACAATGAGCAGTTCTTC. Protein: CASSTTGQNYNEQFF.

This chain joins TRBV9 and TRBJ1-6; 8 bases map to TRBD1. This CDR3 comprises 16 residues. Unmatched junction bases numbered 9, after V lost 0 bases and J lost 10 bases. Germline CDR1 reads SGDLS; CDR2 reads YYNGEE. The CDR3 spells CASSVEVGQGNSPLHF. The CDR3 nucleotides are TGTGCCAGCAGCGTAGAAGTAGGACAGGGTAACTCACCCCTCCACTTT.

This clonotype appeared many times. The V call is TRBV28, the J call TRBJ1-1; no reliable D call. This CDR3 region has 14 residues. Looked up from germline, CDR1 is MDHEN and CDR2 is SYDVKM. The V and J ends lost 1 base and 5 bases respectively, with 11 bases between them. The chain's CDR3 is CASSLLGEKTEAFF. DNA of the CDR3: TGTGCCAGCAGTTTATTGGGAGAGAAGACTGAAGCTTTCTTT.

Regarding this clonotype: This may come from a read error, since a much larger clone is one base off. This CDR3 reads CSAVEGGCTEAFF. The CDR3, as DNA: TGCAGTGCTGTCGAGGGGGGGTGCACTGAAGCTTTCTTT. The gene calls are TRBV20-1 and TRBJ1-1, with D possibly being TRBD1 (6 bases). V lost 5 bases and J lost 4, with 14 bases in between. The germline CDR1 and CDR2 sequences are DFQATT and SNEGSKA (reference sequence). The CDR3 sequence is 13 residues long.

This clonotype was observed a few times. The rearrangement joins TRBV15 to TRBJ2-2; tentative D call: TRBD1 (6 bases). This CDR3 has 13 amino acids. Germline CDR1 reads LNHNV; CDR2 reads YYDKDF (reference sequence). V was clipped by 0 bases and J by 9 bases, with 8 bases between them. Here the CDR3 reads CATSREQGRELFF. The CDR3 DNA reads TGTGCCACCAGCAGAGAACAGGGCAGGGAGCTGTTTTTT.

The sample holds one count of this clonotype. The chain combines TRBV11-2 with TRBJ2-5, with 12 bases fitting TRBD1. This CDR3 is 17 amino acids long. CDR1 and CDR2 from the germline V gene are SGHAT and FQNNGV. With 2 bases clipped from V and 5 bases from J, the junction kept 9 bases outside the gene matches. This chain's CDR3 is CASSLFVGQGARETQYF. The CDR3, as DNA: TGTGCCAGCAGCTTATTCGTGGGACAGGGGGCTCGGGAGACCCAGTACTTC.

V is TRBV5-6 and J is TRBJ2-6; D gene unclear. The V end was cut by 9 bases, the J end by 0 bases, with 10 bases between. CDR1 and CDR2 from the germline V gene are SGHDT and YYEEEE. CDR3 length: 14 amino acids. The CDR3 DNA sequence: TGTGCCACCCAGACCGACTCTGGGGCCAACGTCCTGACTTTC. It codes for CATQTDSGANVLTF.

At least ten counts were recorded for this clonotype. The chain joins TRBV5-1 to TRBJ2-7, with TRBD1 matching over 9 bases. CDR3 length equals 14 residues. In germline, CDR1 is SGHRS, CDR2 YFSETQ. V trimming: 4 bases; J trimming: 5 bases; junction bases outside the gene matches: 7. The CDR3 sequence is CASSAGQGRNEQYF. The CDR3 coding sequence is TGCGCCAGCAGCGCAGGACAGGGGCGGAACGAGCAGTACTTC.

CDR3 region: CASSSNRETNTEAFF. The CDR3 nucleotides are TGTGCCAGCAGCTCCAACAGGGAAACGAACACTGAAGCTTTCTTT. This rearrangement joins TRBV7-9 to TRBJ1-1; perhaps TRBD1 as D (6 bases). CDR3 length equals 15 residues. V was trimmed by 4 bases and J by 1 base, leaving 13 bases between them. From germline, CDR1 is SEHNR and CDR2 FQNEAQ (reference sequence).

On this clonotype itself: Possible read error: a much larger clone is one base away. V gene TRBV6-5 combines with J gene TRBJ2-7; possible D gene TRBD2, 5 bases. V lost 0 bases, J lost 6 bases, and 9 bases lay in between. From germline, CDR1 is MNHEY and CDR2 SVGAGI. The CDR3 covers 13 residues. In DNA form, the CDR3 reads TGTGCCAGCAGTTACTCGAGAGGAGGCGAGCAGTACTTC. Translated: CASSYSRGGEQYF.